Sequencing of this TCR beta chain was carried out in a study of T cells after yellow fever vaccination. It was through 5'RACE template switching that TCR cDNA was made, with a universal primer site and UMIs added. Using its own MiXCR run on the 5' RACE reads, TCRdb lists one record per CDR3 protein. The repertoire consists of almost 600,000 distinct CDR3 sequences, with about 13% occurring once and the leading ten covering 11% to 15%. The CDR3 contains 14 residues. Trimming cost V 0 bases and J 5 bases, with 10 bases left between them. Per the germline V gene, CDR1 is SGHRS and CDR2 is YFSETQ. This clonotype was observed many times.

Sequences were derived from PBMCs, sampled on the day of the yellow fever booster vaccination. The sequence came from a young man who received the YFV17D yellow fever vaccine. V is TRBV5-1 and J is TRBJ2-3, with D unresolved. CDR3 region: CASSLGSTRDTQYF. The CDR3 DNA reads TGCGCCAGCAGCTTGGGTAGTACCCGAGATACGCAGTATTTT. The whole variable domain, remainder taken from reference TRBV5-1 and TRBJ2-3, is KAGVTQTPRYLIKTRGQQVTLSCSPISGHRSVSWYQQTPGQGLQFLFEYFSETQRNKGNFPGRFSGRQFSNSRSEMNVSTLELGDSALYLCASSLGSTRDTQYFGPGTRLTVL.